The 20 T cell receptor beta chains given below trace back to one sample, sequenced in a study of T cell responses to AZD1222 COVID-19 vaccine. Only in-frame clones appear in the TCRdb table, and some are missing; sequencing was by immunoSEQ multiplex PCR. The sample lists around 140,000 clones; 90% were seen once. The sequencing here drew on peripheral blood, taken on day 0 of AZD1222 vaccination. These receptors came from an adult in good health.

The V and J genes are TRBV18 and TRBJ1-2; D perhaps matches TRBD1 (5 bases). Trimming pared 1 base from V and 2 bases from J, leaving 11 bases between. The V gene's germline CDR1 is KGHSH and CDR2 LQKENI. The length of the CDR3 is 15 residues. In nucleotides, the CDR3 is TGTGCCAGCTCACCACTTGGGGGTTTGAACTATGGCTACACCTTC. Translation gives CASSPLGGLNYGYTF. Using reference TRBV18 and TRBJ1-2 for the parts outside the CDR3, the full variable domain is NAGVMQNPRHLVRRRGQEARLRCSPMKGHSHVYWYRQLPEEGLKFMVYLQKENIIDESGMPKERFSAEFPKEGPSILRIQQVVRGDSAAYFCASSPLGGLNYGYTFGSGTRLTVV.

This chain uses TRBV18 with TRBJ2-5, with TRBD1 as a possible D gene (6 bases). The V and J ends lost 3 bases and 5 bases respectively, with 19 bases between them. This CDR3 region has 16 residues. CDR1 KGHSH and CDR2 LQKENI come from the germline V gene. The CDR3 region is CASSPRDPRGGETQYF. The CDR3 region has the DNA TGTGCCAGCTCACCCCGGGACCCCAGGGGTGGTGAGACCCAGTACTTC.

The chain employs TRBV25-1 and TRBJ2-1; 9 bases are a match to TRBD1. Germline V gives CDR1 MGHDK, CDR2 SYGVNS. V was pared by 4 bases and J by 6 bases, with 10 bases of the junction left unmatched. This CDR3 region has 16 residues. CDR3 sequence reads: CASSGEGHRGPNEQFF. The CDR3 DNA follows: TGTGCCAGCAGTGGGGAGGGGCACAGGGGGCCCAATGAGCAGTTCTTC.

V and J are TRBV4-2 and TRBJ1-2, with TRBD1 matching 8 bases. CDR1 and CDR2 (germline): LGHNA, YNFKEQ. The CDR3 runs to 17 residues. J was trimmed by 4 bases and V by 3 bases; bases with no gene match: 13. Here the CDR3 DNA reads TGTGCCAGCAGCCAGGGGACCAGGGGACAGGAAAGCTATGGCTACACCTTC. Amino acid sequence: CASSQGTRGQESYGYTF.

The chain has TRBV6-5 and TRBJ2-7, with D perhaps matching TRBD1 (5 bases). Looked up from germline, CDR1 is MNHEY and CDR2 is SVGAGI. The germline V and J ends were trimmed by 5 bases and 7 bases, with 18 bases remaining between them. This CDR3 comprises 14 residues. CDR3 in DNA: TGTGCCAGCAGTCTCCTTCAATCAAAGGGGGAGCAGTACTTC. As protein: CASSLLQSKGEQYF.

CDR3 in DNA: TGTGCCAGCAGCCGCGGCCCTGAGGGGACATCGGCTTTCTTT. Its translation is CASSRGPEGTSAFF. The gene calls are TRBV6-2 or TRBV6-3 and TRBJ1-1, with D possibly matching TRBD1 (6 bases). Trimming left V 6 bases short and J 11 bases short, with 22 bases between. CDR1 and CDR2 from the germline V gene are MNHEY and SVGEGT. The CDR3 is 14 residues long.

There are many counts of this clone. Here the CDR3 DNA reads TGTGCCAGCAGTTTCGGACAGTCCTACGAGCAGTACTTC. This encodes CASSFGQSYEQYF. This sequence joins TRBV5-6 and TRBJ2-7, with D tentatively TRBD1 (6 bases). Germline V gene data show CDR1 as SGHDT and CDR2 as YYEEEE. The CDR3 consists of 13 residues. Between the trimmed V and J ends, which lost 5 bases and 1 base, there was a span of 10 bases.

This rearrangement joins TRBV3-1 (or the pseudogene TRBV3-2) to TRBJ2-3; tentatively, D is TRBD1 (5 bases). V was shortened by 3 bases and J by 4 bases, with 11 bases between the two germline ends. This CDR3 region has 14 residues. From germline, CDR1 is LGHDT and CDR2 YNNKEL (reference sequence). In DNA form, the CDR3 reads TGTGCCAGCAGCCATAGCAGGGTCCCAGATACGCAGTATTTT. This encodes CASSHSRVPDTQYF.

CDR3 DNA sequence: TGCGCCAGCAGCCAAGATGAGGGGAACTATGGCTACACCTTC. Its translation is CASSQDEGNYGYTF. V usage is TRBV4-1 and J usage is TRBJ1-2; a possible D gene is TRBD1 (5 bases). Germline lookup yields CDR1 MGHRA and CDR2 YSYEKL. The CDR3 is 14 amino acids. Between the trimmed V and J ends, which lost 0 bases and 2 bases, there was a span of 7 bases.

This clone was observed a few times. Here the CDR3 reads CASRKLSNQPQHF. CDR3 nucleotides: TGTGCCAGCAGGAAGTTGAGCAATCAGCCCCAGCATTTT. This chain connects TRBV27 to TRBJ1-5; D not resolved. The CDR3 runs 13 residues. Germline CDR1 is MNHEY and CDR2 is SMNVEV (reference sequence). V dropped 6 bases and J dropped 1 base, with 7 bases sitting between them.

The V gene is TRBV5-1, the J gene TRBJ1-1, with 7 nucleotides matching TRBD1. The V gene end was trimmed by 3 bases and the J gene end by 5 bases; junction bases not matched to a gene: 7. CDR1 is SGHRS and CDR2 is YFSETQ in the germline V gene. There are 14 residues in the CDR3. This CDR3 is CASSYEQGRTEAFF. In DNA, the CDR3 is TGCGCCAGCAGCTACGAACAGGGGAGAACTGAAGCTTTCTTT.

The chain links TRBV24-1 to TRBJ1-1, with D uncertain. V was pared by 3 bases and J by 4 bases, with 11 bases between. This CDR3 spans 14 amino acids. Germline V gene lookup returns CDR1 KGHDR and CDR2 SFDVKD. The CDR3, as DNA: TGTGCCACCAGTGATGGTAGGTCCTCCACTGAAGCTTTCTTT. Translating gives CATSDGRSSTEAFF.

CDR3 in DNA: TGTGCCAGCGGACAGTATCAAGGCTATGGCTACACCTTC. Its protein is CASGQYQGYGYTF. The rearrangement uses TRBV19 and TRBJ1-2; the D gene is possibly TRBD1 (6 bases). This CDR3 spans 13 amino acids. Germline lookup yields CDR1 LNHDA and CDR2 SQIVND (reference sequence). Between the trimmed V and J ends, which lost 9 bases and 4 bases, there was a span of 15 bases.

This chain joins TRBV5-1 and TRBJ2-2, with D tentatively TRBD2 (6 bases). The ends were cut back, 3 bases at V and 2 bases at J, with 8 bases in the middle. Germline CDR1 and CDR2: SGHRS and YFSETQ. The CDR3 runs 14 residues. CDR3 region: CASSSEGNTGELFF. CDR3 DNA: TGCGCCAGCAGCTCGGAGGGAAACACCGGGGAGCTGTTTTTT.

The chain links TRBV3-1 (or the pseudogene TRBV3-2) to TRBJ1-2; 8 bases match TRBD1. V was clipped by 3 bases and J by 7 bases; unmatched bases: 4. The germline V gene has CDR1 LGHDT and CDR2 YNNKEL (reference sequence). This CDR3 spans 13 amino acids. The CDR3 loop reads CASSQDRVGGYTF. CDR3 nucleotide sequence: TGTGCCAGCAGCCAGGACAGGGTTGGTGGCTACACCTTC.

The chain couples TRBV7-3 to TRBJ1-1; 9 positions match TRBD1. Germline V CDR1 and CDR2: SGHTA, FQGTGA. The CDR3 totals 13 residues. Germline trimming cut 5 bases from V and 5 bases from J; bases unmatched to any gene: 3. CDR3 protein: CASSPGQGTEAFF. As DNA, the CDR3 is TGTGCCAGCAGCCCGGGACAGGGAACTGAAGCTTTCTTT.

The chain couples TRBV5-1 to TRBJ1-1; D is uncertain. There are 16 residues in the CDR3. V dropped 0 bases and J dropped 3 bases, with 15 bases sitting between them. Germline V lookup: CDR1 SGHRS, CDR2 YFSETQ. Here the CDR3 DNA reads TGCGCCAGCAGCTTGGTCGGTGGAGGTTTGGACACTGAAGCTTTCTTT. Amino acids: CASSLVGGGLDTEAFF. The whole variable domain, remainder taken from reference TRBV5-1 and TRBJ1-1, is KAGVTQTPRYLIKTRGQQVTLSCSPISGHRSVSWYQQTPGQGLQFLFEYFSETQRNKGNFPGRFSGRQFSNSRSEMNVSTLELGDSALYLCASSLVGGGLDTEAFFGQGTRLTVV.

The J gene is TRBJ1-5, the V gene TRBV2; D gene uncertain. This CDR3 region has 13 residues. Germline CDR1 and CDR2: SNHLY and FYNNEI. The V end lost 7 bases, the J end lost 4 bases, and 11 bases lay between the germline ends. In DNA, the CDR3 is TGTGCCAGCACCGATCGGGTAAATCAGCCCCAGCATTTT. This translates into CASTDRVNQPQHF.

This clone was seen once. The chain is built from TRBV18 and TRBJ2-3; D ambiguous. Germline values: CDR1 KGHSH, CDR2 LQKENI. There are 14 residues in the CDR3. V lost 1 base, J lost 2 bases, and 7 bases lay in between. The CDR3 is CASSPLAVTDTQYF. The CDR3 DNA reads as TGTGCCAGCTCACCACTAGCAGTCACAGATACGCAGTATTTT.

V gene TRBV9 combines with J gene TRBJ1-1; 9 bases match TRBD1. Germline-derived CDR1 and CDR2 are SGDLS and YYNGEE. This CDR3 is built from 14 residues. The trim removed 0 bases at V and 5 bases at J, leaving 2 bases unmatched. This CDR3 is CASSVGTGVTEAFF. CDR3 nucleotides: TGTGCCAGCAGCGTAGGGACAGGGGTAACTGAAGCTTTCTTT.